The 27 T cell receptor beta chains presented below share a single source sample, sequenced in a study. TCRdb called the 5' RACE reads again in MiXCR, with one record for every CDR3 protein. The table records fewer than 80,000 distinct CDR3 sequences, 20% to 25% of them present only once. The sequencing sample was made of memory CD4+ T cells sorted from a lymph node. This sample's subset: memory CD4+ T cells, CD4+CD45RO+CD25-. The receptors come from a female donor with breast cancer.

This clonotype came up many times. The chain is built from TRBV7-2 and TRBJ2-2; D not resolved. Looked up from germline, CDR1 is SGHTA and CDR2 is FQGNSA. The CDR3 is made up of 16 amino acids. The V end lost 2 bases, the J end lost 0 bases, and 10 bases lay between the germline ends. The CDR3 reads CASSLYWGSNTGELFF. The CDR3 bases are TGTGCCAGCAGCTTATATTGGGGATCGAACACCGGGGAGCTGTTTTTT.

The genes are TRBV28 and TRBJ2-1; D is perhaps TRBD1 (7 bases). Trimming cost V 4 bases and J 3 bases, with 16 bases left between them. CDR3 length: 16 residues. The V gene's germline CDR1 is MDHEN and CDR2 SYDVKM. CDR3 bases: TGTGCCAGCAGTTCCTGGGGGGACAGCGGCTACAATGAGCAGTTCTTC. Its translation is CASSSWGDSGYNEQFF. The entire variable domain, with the rest obtained from reference TRBV28 and TRBJ2-1, is as follows: DVKVTQSSRYLVKRTGEKVFLECVQDMDHENMFWYRQDPGLGLRLIYFSYDVKMKEKGDIPEGYSVSREKKERFSLILESASTNQTSMYLCASSSWGDSGYNEQFFGPGTRLTVL.

V and J are TRBV20-1 and TRBJ2-1, with D possibly being TRBD1 or TRBD2 (6 bases each). Germline lookup yields CDR1 DFQATT and CDR2 SNEGSKA (reference sequence). Trimming pared 3 bases from V and 9 bases from J, leaving 18 bases between. This CDR3 has 14 amino acids. CDR3 sequence: CSASAPVGGGEQFF. The DNA of the CDR3 is TGCAGTGCTAGCGCCCCCGTCGGGGGCGGTGAGCAGTTCTTC.

The chain carries TRBV5-1 and TRBJ2-1; 11 nucleotides agree with TRBD2. The length of the CDR3 is 15 residues. V gave up 4 bases and J gave up 9 bases; unmatched junction bases: 9. Germline-derived CDR1 and CDR2 are SGHRS and YFSETQ. CDR3 region: CASSLLAGELGEQFF. CDR3 coding DNA: TGCGCCAGCAGCCTACTAGCGGGGGAACTGGGTGAGCAGTTCTTC. The complete variable domain, with remaining parts taken from reference TRBV5-1 and TRBJ2-1, reads KAGVTQTPRYLIKTRGQQVTLSCSPISGHRSVSWYQQTPGQGLQFLFEYFSETQRNKGNFPGRFSGRQFSNSRSEMNVSTLELGDSALYLCASSLLAGELGEQFFGPGTRLTVL.

This clonotype ranks as medium-sized. J is TRBJ2-3 and V is TRBV7-6; D remains unclear. Germline assignment: CDR1 SGHVS and CDR2 FNYEAQ. V dropped 1 base and J dropped 2 bases, with 7 bases sitting between them. CDR3 size: 14 residues. The CDR3 nucleotides read TGTGCCAGCAGCTTAGAGGCAGCCACAGATACGCAGTATTTT. Its translation: CASSLEAATDTQYF. Full variable domain (remainder filled in from reference TRBV7-6 and TRBJ2-3): GAGVSQSPRYKVTKRGQDVALRCDPISGHVSLYWYRQALGQGPEFLTYFNYEAQQDKSGLPNDRFSAERPEGSISTLTIQRTEQRDSAMYRCASSLEAATDTQYFGPGTRLTVL.

The CDR3 loop is CASSFGRVEPYTEAFF. The CDR3 nucleotides read TGTGCCAGCAGCTTCGGAAGGGTTGAGCCCTACACTGAAGCTTTCTTT. The gene calls are TRBV3-1 and TRBJ1-1; D is ambiguous. The CDR3 is 16 residues long. Trimming took off 5 bases at V and 3 bases at J, with 19 bases between the two ends. Germline CDR1 LGHDT, CDR2 YNNKEL (reference sequence).

This chain connects TRBV7-2 to TRBJ1-3, with 9 nucleotides matching TRBD1. With 5 bases clipped from V and 0 bases from J, the junction kept 11 bases outside the gene matches. This CDR3 is 18 amino acids long. Germline CDR1 SGHTA, CDR2 FQGNSA. The CDR3 DNA is TGTGCCAGCAGCAAACGAGATCCGGGACAGGGCTCTGGAAACACCATATATTTT. The encoded protein is CASSKRDPGQGSGNTIYF.

This clonotype was counted once. The rearrangement links TRBV6-2 or TRBV6-3 to TRBJ1-1; tentatively, D is TRBD1 (5 bases). The ends were cut back, 7 bases at V and 4 bases at J, with 19 bases in the middle. CDR3 size: 15 residues. CDR1 MNHEY and CDR2 SVGEGT come from the germline V gene. The CDR3 DNA reads TGTGCCAGCACTGACGGGGCTACCCGGACCACTGAAGCTTTCTTT. Encoded protein: CASTDGATRTTEAFF.

This clonotype was detected a few times. The gene calls are TRBV4-2 and TRBJ2-3; D is unclear. The CDR3 loop spans 14 amino acids. Germline CDR1 is LGHNA and CDR2 is YNFKEQ. Trimming cost V 3 bases and J 0 bases, with 7 bases left between them. CDR3 coding DNA: TGTGCCAGCAGCCATCTTACTAGCACAGATACGCAGTATTTT. It codes for CASSHLTSTDTQYF.

This clonotype was counted between two and nine times. This chain's CDR3 is CASSEMAGGNQPQHF. The DNA of the CDR3 is TGTGCCAGCAGTGAAATGGCAGGGGGCAATCAGCCCCAGCATTTT. The chain is built from TRBV6-1 and TRBJ1-5; possibly TRBD1 for D (6 bases). V lost 2 bases and J 2 bases, leaving 10 bases between the germline ends. Germline CDR1 and CDR2: MNHNS and SASEGT. The CDR3 runs 15 residues.

V and J are TRBV4-3 and TRBJ1-1; tentatively, D is TRBD1 (6 bases). Germline CDR1 and CDR2: LGHNA and YSLEER. V dropped 4 bases and J dropped 1 base, with 10 bases sitting between them. The CDR3 spans 14 residues. CDR3 nucleotide sequence: TGCGCCAGCAGCCCTAGGACAGCGAACACTGAAGCTTTCTTT. Its protein is CASSPRTANTEAFF.

This chain joins TRBV20-1 and TRBJ2-7; 7 bases are shared with TRBD1. The V segment lost 7 bases and the J segment 0 bases; nucleotides outside the gene matches: 6. The CDR3 sequence is 13 residues long. Germline CDR1 and CDR2: DFQATT and SNEGSKA (reference sequence). The CDR3 DNA sequence: TGCAGTGTCGCGGACAGGACCTCCTACGAGCAGTACTTC. It translates to CSVADRTSYEQYF.

This rearrangement joins TRBV7-8 to TRBJ1-1; D not resolved. Trimming took 6 bases from V and 0 from J, leaving 8 bases between them. This CDR3 contains 13 residues. Looked up from germline, CDR1 is SGHVS and CDR2 is FQNEAQ. The CDR3 spells CASSRSLNTEAFF. CDR3 nucleotide sequence: TGTGCCAGCAGTCGGAGTTTGAACACTGAAGCTTTCTTT.

The rearrangement links TRBV6-2 or TRBV6-3 to TRBJ2-3, with 11 bases that match TRBD1. With V trimmed by 6 bases and J by 7 bases, 12 bases remained unmatched. Germline V gene data show CDR1 as MNHEY and CDR2 as SVGEGT. The length of the CDR3 is 16 residues. This chain's CDR3 is CASSYPGQGARNTQYF. CDR3 DNA sequence: TGTGCCAGCAGCTACCCCGGACAGGGGGCGCGGAATACGCAGTATTTT.

This rearrangement joins TRBV4-1 to TRBJ2-3; 7 bases line up with TRBD2. There are 12 residues in the CDR3. Unmatched junction bases numbered 1, after V lost 5 bases and J lost 5 bases. Looked up from germline, CDR1 is MGHRA and CDR2 is YSYEKL. The CDR3 DNA reads as TGCGCCAGCAGCAAGCGGGAAGATACGCAGTATTTT. As protein: CASSKREDTQYF.

Many counts were recorded for this clonotype. V usage is TRBV6-6 and J usage is TRBJ2-7; TRBD1 might be the D (6 bases). Germline V gene data show CDR1 as MNHNY and CDR2 as SVGAGI (reference sequence). V lost 5 bases to trimming and J lost 3 bases, with 11 bases between them. The CDR3 length is 13 residues. The chain's CDR3 is CASSRDIRYEQYF. The DNA for the CDR3 is TGTGCCAGCAGTCGGGACATTCGCTACGAGCAGTACTTC.

V and J are TRBV20-1 and TRBJ2-1; 7 bases agree with TRBD2. The V gene end was trimmed by 7 bases and the J gene end by 8 bases; junction bases not matched to a gene: 5. From germline, CDR1 is DFQATT and CDR2 SNEGSKA (reference sequence). The CDR3 contains 11 residues. The CDR3: CSGGGVDEQFF. CDR3 DNA: TGCAGTGGGGGGGGGGTCGATGAGCAGTTCTTC.

This clonotype appeared a few times. The chain has TRBV5-1 and TRBJ1-4, with D unclear. Germline V CDR1 and CDR2: SGHRS, YFSETQ. The CDR3 has 14 residues. The V end lost 4 bases, the J end lost 7 bases, and 14 bases lay between the germline ends. CDR3 in amino acids: CASSREPPIEKLFF. The CDR3 nucleotides read TGCGCCAGCAGCCGGGAGCCGCCAATTGAAAAACTGTTTTTT. The whole variable domain, filled in from reference TRBV5-1 and TRBJ1-4, reads KAGVTQTPRYLIKTRGQQVTLSCSPISGHRSVSWYQQTPGQGLQFLFEYFSETQRNKGNFPGRFSGRQFSNSRSEMNVSTLELGDSALYLCASSREPPIEKLFFGSGTQLSVL.

The V gene is TRBV7-9, the J gene TRBJ2-3; D is possibly TRBD2 (5 bases). CDR3 length equals 14 residues. The V end lost 5 bases, the J end lost 2 bases, and 11 bases lay between the germline ends. The germline gives CDR1 SEHNR, CDR2 FQNEAQ (reference sequence). The CDR3 DNA reads as TGTGCCAGCAGCGTTCAAGCGGCCACAGATACGCAGTATTTT. Translation gives CASSVQAATDTQYF.

This clonotype was detected many times. J is TRBJ2-1 and V is TRBV10-2; D is ambiguous. CDR1 and CDR2 from the germline V gene are WSHSY and SAAADI. The ends were cut back, 7 bases at V and 0 bases at J, with 13 bases in the middle. CDR3 size: 15 residues. CDR3 in amino acids: CASTASRSSYNEQFF. The CDR3 coding sequence is TGCGCCAGCACGGCAAGCCGTAGCTCCTACAATGAGCAGTTCTTC.

This clonotype was observed a few times. The CDR3 DNA sequence: TGTGCCAGCAGTTATTTGGACCCATCCTACGAGCAGTACTTC. Amino acids: CASSYLDPSYEQYF. V usage is TRBV6-2 or TRBV6-3 and J usage is TRBJ2-7; D gene unclear. This CDR3 comprises 14 residues. CDR1 and CDR2 (germline): MNHEY, SVGEGT. Trimming left V 3 bases short and J 1 base short, with 10 bases between.

This clonotype has just a few counts. CDR3 amino acids: CASSVERYTEAFF. In DNA, the CDR3 is TGTGCCAGCAGCGTGGAGCGGTACACTGAAGCTTTCTTT. The chain has TRBV9 and TRBJ1-1; no reliable D call. In germline, CDR1 is SGDLS, CDR2 YYNGEE. The ends were cut back, 2 bases at V and 3 bases at J, with 8 bases in the middle. There are 13 residues in the CDR3.

J is TRBJ2-2 and V is TRBV28, with TRBD2 identical over 12 bases. The CDR3 runs 20 residues. From germline, CDR1 is MDHEN and CDR2 SYDVKM. With 3 bases clipped from V and 1 base from J, the junction kept 12 bases outside the gene matches. DNA of the CDR3: TGTGCCAGCAGTTTCTTTTTTAGGTCTAGCGGGAGGGTGAACACCGGGGAGCTGTTTTTT. It encodes CASSFFFRSSGRVNTGELFF.

The chain combines TRBV5-1 with TRBJ1-1, with D unresolved. Germline V lookup: CDR1 SGHRS, CDR2 YFSETQ. The CDR3 length is 13 residues. With 5 bases removed from V and 0 bases from J, the gap between germline ends came to 8 bases. CDR3 loop: CASRTSMNTEAFF. The CDR3 coding sequence is TGCGCCAGCAGAACTTCGATGAACACTGAAGCTTTCTTT. Using reference TRBV5-1 and TRBJ1-1 for the parts outside the CDR3, the full variable domain is KAGVTQTPRYLIKTRGQQVTLSCSPISGHRSVSWYQQTPGQGLQFLFEYFSETQRNKGNFPGRFSGRQFSNSRSEMNVSTLELGDSALYLCASRTSMNTEAFFGQGTRLTVV.

This clonotype came up a few times. The chain's CDR3 is CASSRDETQYF. The CDR3 nucleotides read TGTGCCAGCAGCCGCGACGAGACCCAGTACTTC. This chain links TRBV9 with TRBJ2-5; D is unclear. V shed 4 bases and J shed 5 bases, with 6 bases lying between them. This CDR3 has 11 amino acids. In germline, CDR1 is SGDLS, CDR2 YYNGEE.

The J gene is TRBJ2-3, the V gene TRBV5-1; TRBD2 is a possible D gene (6 bases). The V gene's germline CDR1 is SGHRS and CDR2 YFSETQ. V lost 2 bases and J lost 4, with 11 bases in between. The CDR3 is made up of 14 amino acids. The CDR3 region has the DNA TGCGCCAGCAGCTTTAGTACTAGCTCAGATACGCAGTATTTT. This codes for CASSFSTSSDTQYF.

The rearrangement links TRBV20-1 to TRBJ2-1; 12 bases are shared with TRBD2. This CDR3 has 19 residues. After removal of 5 bases from V and 0 bases from J, the junction contained 14 bases not matched to a gene. The germline gives CDR1 DFQATT, CDR2 SNEGSKA (reference sequence). The CDR3 sequence: CSAPVFGTSGQHSYNEQFF. In DNA, the CDR3 is TGCAGTGCTCCGGTGTTCGGGACTAGCGGGCAACACTCCTACAATGAGCAGTTCTTC.